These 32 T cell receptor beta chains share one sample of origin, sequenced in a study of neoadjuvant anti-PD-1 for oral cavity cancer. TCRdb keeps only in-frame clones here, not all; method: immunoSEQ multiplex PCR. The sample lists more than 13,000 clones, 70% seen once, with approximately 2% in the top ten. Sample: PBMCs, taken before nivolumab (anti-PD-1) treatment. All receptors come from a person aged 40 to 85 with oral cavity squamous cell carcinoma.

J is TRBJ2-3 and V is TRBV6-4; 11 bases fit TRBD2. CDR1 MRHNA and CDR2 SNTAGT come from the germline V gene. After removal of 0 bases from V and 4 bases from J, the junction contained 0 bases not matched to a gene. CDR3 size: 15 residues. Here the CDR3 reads CASSDSSGGADTQYF. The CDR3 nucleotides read TGTGCCAGCAGTGACTCTAGCGGGGGGGCAGATACGCAGTATTTT.

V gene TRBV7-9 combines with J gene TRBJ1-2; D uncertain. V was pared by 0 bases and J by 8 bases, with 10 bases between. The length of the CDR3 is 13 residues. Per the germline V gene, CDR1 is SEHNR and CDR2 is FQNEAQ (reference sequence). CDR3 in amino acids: CASSLASGWGYTF. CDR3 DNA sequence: TGTGCCAGCAGCTTAGCGTCGGGGTGGGGCTACACCTTC.

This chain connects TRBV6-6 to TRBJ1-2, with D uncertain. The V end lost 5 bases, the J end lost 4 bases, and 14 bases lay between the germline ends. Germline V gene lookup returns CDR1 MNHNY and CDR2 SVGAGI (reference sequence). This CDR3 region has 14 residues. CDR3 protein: CASSPLGPAYGYTF. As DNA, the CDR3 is TGTGCCAGCAGTCCCCTAGGGCCCGCCTATGGCTACACCTTC.

The chain's CDR3 is CASSIATGHGELFF. CDR3 in DNA: TGTGCCAGTAGTATAGCGACAGGGCACGGGGAGCTGTTTTTT. The chain joins TRBV19 to TRBJ2-2, with TRBD1 matching 7 bases. The CDR3 contains 14 residues. Germline V CDR1 and CDR2: LNHDA, SQIVND (reference sequence). V was clipped by 1 base and J by 7 bases; unmatched bases: 3.

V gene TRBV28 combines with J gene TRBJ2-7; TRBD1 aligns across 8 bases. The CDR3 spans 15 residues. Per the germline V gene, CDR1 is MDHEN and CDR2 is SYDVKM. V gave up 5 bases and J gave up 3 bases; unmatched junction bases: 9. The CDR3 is CASSRTGSLFYEQYF. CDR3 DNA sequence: TGTGCCAGCAGTAGGACAGGGTCCCTCTTCTACGAGCAGTACTTC.

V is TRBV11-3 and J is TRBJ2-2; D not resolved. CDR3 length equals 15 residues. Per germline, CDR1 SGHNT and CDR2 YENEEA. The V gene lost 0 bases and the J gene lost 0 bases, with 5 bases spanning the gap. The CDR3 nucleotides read TGTGCCAGCAGCTTAGAAGGAACGAACACCGGGGAGCTGTTTTTT. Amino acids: CASSLEGTNTGELFF.

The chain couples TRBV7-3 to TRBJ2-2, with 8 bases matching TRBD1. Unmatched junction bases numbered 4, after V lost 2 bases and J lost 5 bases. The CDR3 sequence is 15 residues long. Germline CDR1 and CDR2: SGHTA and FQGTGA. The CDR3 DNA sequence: TGTGCCAGCAGCTTAGCAGGGGGCGTAACCGGGGAGCTGTTTTTT. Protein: CASSLAGGVTGELFF. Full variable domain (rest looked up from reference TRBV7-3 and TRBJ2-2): GAGVSQTPSNKVTEKGKYVELRCDPISGHTALYWYRQSLGQGPEFLIYFQGTGAADDSGLPNDRFFAVRPEGSVSTLKIQRTERGDSAVYLCASSLAGGVTGELFFGEGSRLTVL.

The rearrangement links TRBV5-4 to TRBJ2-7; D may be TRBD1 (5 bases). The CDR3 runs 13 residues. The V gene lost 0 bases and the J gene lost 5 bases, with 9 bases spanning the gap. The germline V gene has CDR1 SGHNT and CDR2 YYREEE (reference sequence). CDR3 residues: CASSLGAGNEQYF. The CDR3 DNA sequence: TGTGCCAGCAGCTTGGGGGCAGGGAACGAGCAGTACTTC.

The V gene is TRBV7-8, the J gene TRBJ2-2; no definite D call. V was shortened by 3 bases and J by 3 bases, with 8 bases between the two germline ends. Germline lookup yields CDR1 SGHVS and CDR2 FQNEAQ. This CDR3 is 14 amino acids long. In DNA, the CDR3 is TGTGCCAGCAGCTTCGCCGGGTACACCGGGGAGCTGTTTTTT. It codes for CASSFAGYTGELFF.

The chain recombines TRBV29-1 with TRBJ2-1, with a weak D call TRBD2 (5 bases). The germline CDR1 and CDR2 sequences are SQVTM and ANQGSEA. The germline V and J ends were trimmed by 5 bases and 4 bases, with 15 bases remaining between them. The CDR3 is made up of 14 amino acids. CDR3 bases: TGCAGCGTTCTAACTAGGGATCAATACAATGAGCAGTTCTTC. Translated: CSVLTRDQYNEQFF.

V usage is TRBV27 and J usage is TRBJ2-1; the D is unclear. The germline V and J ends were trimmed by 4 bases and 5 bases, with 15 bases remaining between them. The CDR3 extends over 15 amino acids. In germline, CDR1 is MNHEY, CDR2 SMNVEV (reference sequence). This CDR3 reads CASSSRYGRDNEQFF. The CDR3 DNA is TGTGCCAGCAGTTCCAGATACGGACGGGACAATGAGCAGTTCTTC.

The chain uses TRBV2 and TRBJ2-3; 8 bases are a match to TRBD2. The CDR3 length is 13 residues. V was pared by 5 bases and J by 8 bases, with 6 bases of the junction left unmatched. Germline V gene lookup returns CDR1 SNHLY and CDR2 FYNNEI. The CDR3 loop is CASSYGSGGTQYF. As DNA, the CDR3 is TGTGCCAGCAGTTACGGGAGCGGGGGTACGCAGTATTTT.

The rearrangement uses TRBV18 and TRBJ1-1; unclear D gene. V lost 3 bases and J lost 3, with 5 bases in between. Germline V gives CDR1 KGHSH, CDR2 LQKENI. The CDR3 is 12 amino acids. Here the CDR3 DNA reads TGTGCCAGCTCACCTTCTGACACTGAAGCTTTCTTT. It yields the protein CASSPSDTEAFF. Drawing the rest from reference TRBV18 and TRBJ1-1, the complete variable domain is NAGVMQNPRHLVRRRGQEARLRCSPMKGHSHVYWYRQLPEEGLKFMVYLQKENIIDESGMPKERFSAEFPKEGPSILRIQQVVRGDSAAYFCASSPSDTEAFFGQGTRLTVV.

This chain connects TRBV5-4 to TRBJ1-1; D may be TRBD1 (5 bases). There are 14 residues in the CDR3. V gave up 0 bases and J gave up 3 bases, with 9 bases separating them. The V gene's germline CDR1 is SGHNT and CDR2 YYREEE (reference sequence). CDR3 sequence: CASSLVPGDTEAFF. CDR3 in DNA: TGTGCCAGCAGCTTGGTCCCGGGGGACACTGAAGCTTTCTTT.

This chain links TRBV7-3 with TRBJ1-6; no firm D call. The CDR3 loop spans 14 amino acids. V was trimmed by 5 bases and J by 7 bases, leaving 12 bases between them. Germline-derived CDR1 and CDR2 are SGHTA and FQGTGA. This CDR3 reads CASSLGMPNSPLHF. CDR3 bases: TGTGCCAGCAGCCTAGGGATGCCAAATTCACCCCTCCACTTT.

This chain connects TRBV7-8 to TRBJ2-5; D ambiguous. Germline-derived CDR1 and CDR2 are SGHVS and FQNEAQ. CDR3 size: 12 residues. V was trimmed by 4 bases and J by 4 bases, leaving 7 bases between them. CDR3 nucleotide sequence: TGTGCCAGCAGCTCCCCTCTAGAGACCCAGTACTTC. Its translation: CASSSPLETQYF. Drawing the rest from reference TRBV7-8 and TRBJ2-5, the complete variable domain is GAGVSQSPRYKVAKRGQDVALRCDPISGHVSLFWYQQALGQGPEFLTYFQNEAQLDKSGLPSDRFFAERPEGSVSTLKIQRTQQEDSAVYLCASSSPLETQYFGPGTRLLVL.

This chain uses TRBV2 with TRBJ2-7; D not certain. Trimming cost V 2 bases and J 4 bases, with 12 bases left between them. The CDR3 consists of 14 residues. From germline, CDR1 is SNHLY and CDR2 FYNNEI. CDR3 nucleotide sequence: TGTGCCAGCAGTGAAACGGCGGTTACTTACGAGCAGTACTTC. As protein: CASSETAVTYEQYF.

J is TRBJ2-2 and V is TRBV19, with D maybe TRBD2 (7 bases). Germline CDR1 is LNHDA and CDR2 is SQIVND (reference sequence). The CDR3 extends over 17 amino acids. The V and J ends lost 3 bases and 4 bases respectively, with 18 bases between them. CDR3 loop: CASSIGGGGSGTGELFF. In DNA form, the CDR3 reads TGTGCCAGTAGTATCGGAGGGGGAGGGTCGGGCACCGGGGAGCTGTTTTTT.

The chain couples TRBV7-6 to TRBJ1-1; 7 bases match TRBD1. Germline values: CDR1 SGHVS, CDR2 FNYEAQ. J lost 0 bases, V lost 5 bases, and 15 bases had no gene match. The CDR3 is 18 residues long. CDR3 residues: CASSGIVGGREMNTEAFF. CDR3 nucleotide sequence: TGTGCCAGCAGCGGAATCGTAGGGGGCCGAGAGATGAACACTGAAGCTTTCTTT.

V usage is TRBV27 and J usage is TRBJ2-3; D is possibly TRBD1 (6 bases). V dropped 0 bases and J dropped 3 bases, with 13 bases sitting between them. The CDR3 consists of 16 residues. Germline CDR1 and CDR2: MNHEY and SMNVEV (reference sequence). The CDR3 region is CASSLSGLGGTDTQYF. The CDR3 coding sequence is TGTGCCAGCAGTTTATCGGGCTTAGGGGGAACAGATACGCAGTATTTT.

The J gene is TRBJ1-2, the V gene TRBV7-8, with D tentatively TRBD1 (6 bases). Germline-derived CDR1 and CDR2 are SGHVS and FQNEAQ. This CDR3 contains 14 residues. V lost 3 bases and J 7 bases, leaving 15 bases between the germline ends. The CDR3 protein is CASSLGAGYFGYTF. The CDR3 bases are TGTGCCAGCAGCTTGGGGGCAGGGTACTTTGGCTACACCTTC.

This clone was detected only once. For the CDR3, the DNA is TGTGCCAGCAGTGACGACAGCGGGGGCCATAATGAGCAGTTCTTC. Translation: CASSDDSGGHNEQFF. The genes are TRBV6-4 and TRBJ2-1; 8 positions agree with TRBD2. V gave up 2 bases and J gave up 7 bases; unmatched junction bases: 7. The CDR3 spans 15 residues. Germline CDR1 and CDR2: MRHNA and SNTAGT.

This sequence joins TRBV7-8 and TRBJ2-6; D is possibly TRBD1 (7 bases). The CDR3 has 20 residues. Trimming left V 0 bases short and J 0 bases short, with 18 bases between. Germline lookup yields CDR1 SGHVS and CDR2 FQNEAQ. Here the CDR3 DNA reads TGTGCCAGCAGCTTAGCCCAAGGGAGGACAGGTGGCTCTGGGGCCAACGTCCTGACTTTC. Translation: CASSLAQGRTGGSGANVLTF.

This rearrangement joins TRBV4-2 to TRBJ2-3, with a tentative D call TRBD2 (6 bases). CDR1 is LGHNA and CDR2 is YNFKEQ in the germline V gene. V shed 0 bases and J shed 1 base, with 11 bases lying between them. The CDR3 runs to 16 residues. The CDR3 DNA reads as TGTGCCAGCAGCCAAGAAGGAGGGGCGGGCACAGATACGCAGTATTTT. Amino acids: CASSQEGGAGTDTQYF.

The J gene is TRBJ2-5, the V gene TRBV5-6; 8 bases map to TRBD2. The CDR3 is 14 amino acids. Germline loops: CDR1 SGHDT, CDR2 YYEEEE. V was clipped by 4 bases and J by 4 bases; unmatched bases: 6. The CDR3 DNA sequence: TGTGCCAGCAGCGAGTACCTAGCGGGAGAGACCCAGTACTTC. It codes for CASSEYLAGETQYF.

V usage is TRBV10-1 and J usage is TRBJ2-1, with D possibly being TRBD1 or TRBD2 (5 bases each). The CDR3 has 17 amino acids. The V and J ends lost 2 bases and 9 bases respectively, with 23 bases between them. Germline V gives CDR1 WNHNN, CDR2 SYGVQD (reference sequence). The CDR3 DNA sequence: TGCGCCAGCAGTGAGAGGTCGACTGGGTCCGGGGCTGGTGAGCAGTTCTTC. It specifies CASSERSTGSGAGEQFF.

The CDR3 DNA is TGTGCCAGCAAACCTACCGGGACAGGGCACTTCTATGGCTACACCTTC. It codes for CASKPTGTGHFYGYTF. The chain employs TRBV25-1 and TRBJ1-2, with 9 bases matching TRBD1. In germline, CDR1 is MGHDK, CDR2 SYGVNS. With 7 bases clipped from V and 4 bases from J, the junction kept 13 bases outside the gene matches. The CDR3 length is 16 residues.

The DNA for the CDR3 is TGTGCCAGCAGTTTCGGCAGGGATAGTTCACCCCTCCACTTT. Encoded protein: CASSFGRDSSPLHF. The chain couples TRBV27 to TRBJ1-6; weak D call: TRBD1 (5 bases). The ends were cut back, 3 bases at V and 9 bases at J, with 12 bases in the middle. Germline loops: CDR1 MNHEY, CDR2 SMNVEV (reference sequence). There are 14 residues in the CDR3.

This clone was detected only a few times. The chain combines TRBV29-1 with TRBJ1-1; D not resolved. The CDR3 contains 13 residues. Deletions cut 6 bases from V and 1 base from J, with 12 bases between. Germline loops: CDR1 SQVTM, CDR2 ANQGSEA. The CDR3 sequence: CSVSKGPNTEAFF. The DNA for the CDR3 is TGCAGCGTCTCCAAAGGGCCGAACACTGAAGCTTTCTTT.

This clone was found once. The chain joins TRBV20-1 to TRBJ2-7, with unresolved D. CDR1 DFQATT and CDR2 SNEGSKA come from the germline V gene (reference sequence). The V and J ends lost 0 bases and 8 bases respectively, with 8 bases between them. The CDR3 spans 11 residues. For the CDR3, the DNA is TGCAGTGCTAGAGATTTGAGACAGCAGTACTTC. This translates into CSARDLRQQYF.

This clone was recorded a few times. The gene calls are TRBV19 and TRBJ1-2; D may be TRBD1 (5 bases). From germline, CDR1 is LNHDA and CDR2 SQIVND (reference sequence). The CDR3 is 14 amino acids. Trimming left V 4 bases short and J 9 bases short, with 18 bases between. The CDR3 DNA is TGTGCCAGTAGTACTACGGGCACAAGGGGTAGCTACACCTTC. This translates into CASSTTGTRGSYTF.

The CDR3 DNA is TGCGCCAGCAGCTTGGGCGGGACTGGGGCCAACGTCCTGACTTTC. Its protein product is CASSLGGTGANVLTF. The genes are TRBV5-1 and TRBJ2-6; possible D gene TRBD2, 6 bases. The germline V gene has CDR1 SGHRS and CDR2 YFSETQ. CDR3 length: 15 amino acids. V lost 0 bases and J lost 2, with 6 bases in between.